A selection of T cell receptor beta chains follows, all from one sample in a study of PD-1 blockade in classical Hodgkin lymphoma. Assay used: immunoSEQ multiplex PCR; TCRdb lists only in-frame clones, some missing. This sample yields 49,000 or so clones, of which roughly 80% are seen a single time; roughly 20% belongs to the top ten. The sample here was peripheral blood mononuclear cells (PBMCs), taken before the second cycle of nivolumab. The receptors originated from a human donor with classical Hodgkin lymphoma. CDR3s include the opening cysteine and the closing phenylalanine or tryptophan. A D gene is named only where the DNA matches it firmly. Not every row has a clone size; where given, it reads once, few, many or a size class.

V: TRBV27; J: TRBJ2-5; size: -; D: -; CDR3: CASSLVGTPQETQYF; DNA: TGTGCCAGCAGTTTAGTTGGCACCCCCCAAGAGACCCAGTACTTC
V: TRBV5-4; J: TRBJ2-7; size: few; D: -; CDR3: CASSQGEGPYEQYF; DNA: TGCGCCAGCAGCCAAGGAGAGGGTCCCTACGAGCAGTACTTC
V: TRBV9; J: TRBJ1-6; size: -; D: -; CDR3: CASKGDYNSPLHF; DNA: TGTGCCAGCAAAGGGGATTATAATTCACCCCTCCACTTT
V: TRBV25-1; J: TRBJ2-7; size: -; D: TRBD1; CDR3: CASRGQGMSYEQYF; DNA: TGTGCCAGCAGGGGACAGGGGATGTCCTACGAGCAGTACTTC
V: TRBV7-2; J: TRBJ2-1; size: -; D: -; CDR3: CASSLRWGGFGNEQFF; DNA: TGTGCCAGCAGCTTAAGATGGGGGGGCTTCGGAAATGAGCAGTTCTTC
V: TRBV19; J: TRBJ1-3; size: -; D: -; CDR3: CATAGGVLENTIYF; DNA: TGTGCCACCGCAGGCGGGGTACTTGAAAACACCATATATTTT
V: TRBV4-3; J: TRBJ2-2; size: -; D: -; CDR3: CASSRGAGELFF; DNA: TGCGCCAGCAGCCGAGGGGCCGGGGAGCTGTTTTTT
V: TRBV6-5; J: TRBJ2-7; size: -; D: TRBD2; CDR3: CASNPGGREQYF; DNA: TGTGCCAGCAATCCGGGGGGGCGCGAGCAGTACTTC
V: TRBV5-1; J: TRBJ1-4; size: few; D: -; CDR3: CASSLTSNEKLFF; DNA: TGCGCCAGCAGCTTGACCAGTAATGAAAAACTGTTTTTT
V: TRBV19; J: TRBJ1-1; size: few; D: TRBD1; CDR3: CASSIQNRGGTEAFF; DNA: TGTGCCAGTAGTATACAAAACAGGGGCGGAACTGAAGCTTTCTTT
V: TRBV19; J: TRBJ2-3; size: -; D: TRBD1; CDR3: CASSPRGQGAADTQYF; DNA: TGTGCCAGTAGTCCGAGGGGGCAGGGGGCGGCAGATACGCAGTATTTT
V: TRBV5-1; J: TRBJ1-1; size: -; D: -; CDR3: CASSSPGGNTEAFF; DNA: TGCGCCAGCAGCTCGCCGGGGGGCAACACTGAAGCTTTCTTT
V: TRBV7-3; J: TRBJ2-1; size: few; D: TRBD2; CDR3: CASSSSGGSYNEQFF; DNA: TGTGCCAGCAGCTCTAGCGGAGGGAGCTACAATGAGCAGTTCTTC
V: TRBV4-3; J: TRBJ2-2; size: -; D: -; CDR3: CASSQDLGVTGELFF; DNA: TGCGCCAGCAGCCAAGATCTGGGGGTGACCGGGGAGCTGTTTTTT
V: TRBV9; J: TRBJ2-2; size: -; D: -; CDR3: CASSVARVGVNTGELFF; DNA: TGTGCCAGCAGCGTAGCCAGGGTCGGGGTAAACACCGGGGAGCTGTTTTTT
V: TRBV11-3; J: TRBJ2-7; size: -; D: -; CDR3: CASSPPAGEQYF; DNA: TGTGCCAGCAGCCCGCCGGCGGGCGAGCAGTACTTC
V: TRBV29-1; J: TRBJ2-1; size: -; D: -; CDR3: CSVGGRGQGEQFF; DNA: TGCAGCGTTGGAGGGAGGGGGCAGGGAGAGCAGTTCTTC
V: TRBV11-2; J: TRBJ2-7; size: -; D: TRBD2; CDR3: CASSARLAGPYEQYF; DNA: TGTGCCAGCAGCGCCCGACTAGCGGGCCCCTACGAGCAGTACTTC
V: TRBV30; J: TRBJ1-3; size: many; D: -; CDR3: CAWRGAWNTIYF; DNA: TGTGCCTGGAGGGGGGCCTGGAACACCATATATTTT
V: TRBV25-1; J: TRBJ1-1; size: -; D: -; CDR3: CASSEGLGGAFF; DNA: TGTGCCAGCAGTGAGGGCCTTGGGGGTGCTTTCTTT
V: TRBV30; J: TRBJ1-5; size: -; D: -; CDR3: CAWETSNQPQHF; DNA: TGTGCCTGGGAGACGAGCAATCAGCCCCAGCATTTT
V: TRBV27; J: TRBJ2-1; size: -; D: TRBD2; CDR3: CASSSGGLAGSEQFF; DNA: TGTGCCAGCAGTTCCGGGGGACTAGCGGGGAGCGAGCAGTTCTTC